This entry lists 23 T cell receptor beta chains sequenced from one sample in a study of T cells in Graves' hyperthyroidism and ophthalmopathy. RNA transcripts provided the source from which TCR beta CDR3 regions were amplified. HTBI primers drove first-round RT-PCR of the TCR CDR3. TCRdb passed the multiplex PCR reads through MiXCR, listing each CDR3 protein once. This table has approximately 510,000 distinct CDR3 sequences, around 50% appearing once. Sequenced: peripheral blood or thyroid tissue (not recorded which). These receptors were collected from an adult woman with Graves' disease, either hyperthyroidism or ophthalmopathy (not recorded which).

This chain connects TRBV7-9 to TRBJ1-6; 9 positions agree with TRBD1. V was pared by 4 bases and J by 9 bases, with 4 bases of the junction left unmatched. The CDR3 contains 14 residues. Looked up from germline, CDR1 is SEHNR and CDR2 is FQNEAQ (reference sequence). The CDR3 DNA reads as TGTGCCAGCAGCTCGTGGGACAGGGCTTCACCCCTCCACTTT. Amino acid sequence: CASSSWDRASPLHF. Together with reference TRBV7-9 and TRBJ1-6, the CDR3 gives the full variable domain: DTGVSQNPRHKITKRGQNVTFRCDPISEHNRLYWYRQTLGQGPEFLTYFQNEAQLEKSRLLSDRFSAERPKGSFSTLEIQRTEQGDSAMYLCASSSWDRASPLHFGNGTRLTVT.

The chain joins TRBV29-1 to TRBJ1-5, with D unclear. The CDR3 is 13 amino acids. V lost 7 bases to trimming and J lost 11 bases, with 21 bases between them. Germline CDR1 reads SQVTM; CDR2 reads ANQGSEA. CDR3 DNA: TGCAGCGCCGAGAGGGCAGGACGGGAGACCCAGCATTTT. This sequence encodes CSAERAGRETQHF.

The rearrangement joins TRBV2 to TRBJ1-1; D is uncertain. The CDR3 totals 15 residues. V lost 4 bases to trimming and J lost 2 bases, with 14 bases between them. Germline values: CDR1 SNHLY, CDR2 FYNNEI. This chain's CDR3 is CASSGVGVSNTEAFF. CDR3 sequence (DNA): TGTGCCAGCAGTGGGGTAGGAGTTTCAAACACTGAAGCTTTCTTT.

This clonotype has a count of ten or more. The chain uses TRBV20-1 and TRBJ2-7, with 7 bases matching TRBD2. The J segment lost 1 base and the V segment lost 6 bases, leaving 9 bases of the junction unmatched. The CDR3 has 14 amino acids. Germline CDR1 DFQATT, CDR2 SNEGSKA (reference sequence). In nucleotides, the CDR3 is TGCAGTGCCACGTTACCGGGACTATCCTACGAGCAGTACTTC. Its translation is CSATLPGLSYEQYF.

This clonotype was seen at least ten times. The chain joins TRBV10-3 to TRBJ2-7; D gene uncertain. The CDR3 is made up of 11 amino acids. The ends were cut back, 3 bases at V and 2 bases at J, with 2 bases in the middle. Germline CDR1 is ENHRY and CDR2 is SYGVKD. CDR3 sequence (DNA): TGTGCCATCAGTGACCCCTACGAGCAGTACTTC. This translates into CAISDPYEQYF.

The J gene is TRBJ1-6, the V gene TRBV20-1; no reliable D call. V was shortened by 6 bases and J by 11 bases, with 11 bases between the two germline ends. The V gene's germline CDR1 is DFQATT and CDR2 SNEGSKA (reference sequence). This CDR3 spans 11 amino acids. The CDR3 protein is CSANHRTPLHF. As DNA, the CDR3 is TGCAGTGCCAACCATCGGACACCCCTCCACTTT.

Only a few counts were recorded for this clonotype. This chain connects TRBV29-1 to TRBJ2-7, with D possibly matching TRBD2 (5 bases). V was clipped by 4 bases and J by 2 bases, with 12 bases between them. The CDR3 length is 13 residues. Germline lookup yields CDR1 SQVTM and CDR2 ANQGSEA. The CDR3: CSVVGGRAYEQYF. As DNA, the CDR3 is TGCAGCGTTGTTGGAGGTCGCGCCTACGAGCAGTACTTC.

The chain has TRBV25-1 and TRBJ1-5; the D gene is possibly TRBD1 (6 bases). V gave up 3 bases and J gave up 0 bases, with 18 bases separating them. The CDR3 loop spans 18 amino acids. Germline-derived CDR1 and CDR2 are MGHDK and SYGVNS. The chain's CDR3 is CASSDKPRDTNSNQPQHF. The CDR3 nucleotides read TGTGCCAGCAGTGATAAACCCCGGGACACTAATAGCAATCAGCCCCAGCATTTT.

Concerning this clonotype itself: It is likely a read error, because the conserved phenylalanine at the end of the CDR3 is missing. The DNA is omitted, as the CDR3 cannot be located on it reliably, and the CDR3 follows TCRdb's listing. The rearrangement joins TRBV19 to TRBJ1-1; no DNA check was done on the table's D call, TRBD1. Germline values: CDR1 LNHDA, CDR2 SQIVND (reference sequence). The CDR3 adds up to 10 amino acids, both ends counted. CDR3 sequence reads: CASSTGTGFL.

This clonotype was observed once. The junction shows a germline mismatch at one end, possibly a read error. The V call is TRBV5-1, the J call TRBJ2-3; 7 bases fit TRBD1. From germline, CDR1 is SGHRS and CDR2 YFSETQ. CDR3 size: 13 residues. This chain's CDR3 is CASSVGTVNAQYF. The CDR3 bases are TGTGCCAGCAGCGTAGGGACAGTCAACGCGCAGTATTTT.

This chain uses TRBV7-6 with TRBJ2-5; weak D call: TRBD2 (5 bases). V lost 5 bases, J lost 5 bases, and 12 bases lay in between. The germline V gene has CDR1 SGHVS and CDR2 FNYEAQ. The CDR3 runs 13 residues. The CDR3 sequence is CASSQTRMETQYF. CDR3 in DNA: TGTGCCAGCAGCCAAACTAGGATGGAGACCCAGTACTTC.

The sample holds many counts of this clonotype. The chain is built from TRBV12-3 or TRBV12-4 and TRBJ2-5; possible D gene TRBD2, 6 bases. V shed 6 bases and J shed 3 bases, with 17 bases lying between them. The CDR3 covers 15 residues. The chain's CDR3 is CASSSTRDLKETQYF. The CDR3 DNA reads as TGTGCCAGCAGCAGTACCCGGGACTTAAAAGAGACCCAGTACTTC.

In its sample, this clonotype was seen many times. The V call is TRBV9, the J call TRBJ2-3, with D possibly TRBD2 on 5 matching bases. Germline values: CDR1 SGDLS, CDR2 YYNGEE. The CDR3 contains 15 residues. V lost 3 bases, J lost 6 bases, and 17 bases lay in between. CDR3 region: CASSEYPISGDTQYF. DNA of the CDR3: TGTGCCAGCAGCGAATACCCGATTTCGGGGGATACGCAGTATTTT. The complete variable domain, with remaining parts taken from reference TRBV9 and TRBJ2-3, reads DSGVTQTPKHLITATGQRVTLRCSPRSGDLSVYWYQQSLDQGLQFLIQYYNGEERAKGNILERFSAQQFPDLHSELNLSSLELGDSALYFCASSEYPISGDTQYFGPGTRLTVL.

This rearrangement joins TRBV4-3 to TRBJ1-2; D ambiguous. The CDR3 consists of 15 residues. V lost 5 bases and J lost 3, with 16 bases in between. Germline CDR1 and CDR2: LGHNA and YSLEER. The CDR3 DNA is TGCGCCAGCAGCATGTACGCGGGGAGTGACTATGGCTACACCTTC. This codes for CASSMYAGSDYGYTF.

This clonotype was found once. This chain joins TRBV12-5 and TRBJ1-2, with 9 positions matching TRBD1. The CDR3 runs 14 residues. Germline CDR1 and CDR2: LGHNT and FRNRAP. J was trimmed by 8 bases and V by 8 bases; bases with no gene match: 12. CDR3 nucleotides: TGTGCTAGTCTCGCACCACAGGGGGCTGAGGGCTACACCTTC. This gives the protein CASLAPQGAEGYTF.

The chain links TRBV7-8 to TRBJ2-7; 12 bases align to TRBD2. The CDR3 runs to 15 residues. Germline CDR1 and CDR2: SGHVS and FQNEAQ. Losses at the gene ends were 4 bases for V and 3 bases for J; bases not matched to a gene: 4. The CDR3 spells CASSSTTSGSYEQYF. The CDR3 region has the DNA TGTGCCAGCAGCTCAACGACTAGCGGGAGCTACGAGCAGTACTTC.

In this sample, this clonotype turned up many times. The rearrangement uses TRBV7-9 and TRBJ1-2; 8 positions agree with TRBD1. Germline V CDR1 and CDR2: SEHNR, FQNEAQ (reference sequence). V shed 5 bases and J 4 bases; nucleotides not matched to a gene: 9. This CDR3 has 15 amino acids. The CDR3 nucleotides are TGTGCCAGCAGCCAAGGACAGGGAAGGACCTATGGCTACACCTTC. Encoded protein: CASSQGQGRTYGYTF.

CDR3 region: CASSPSRGGLAELETQYF. DNA for the CDR3: TGTGCCAGCAGCCCCAGCAGGGGGGGACTAGCGGAGCTAGAGACCCAGTACTTC. This chain uses TRBV7-6 with TRBJ2-5, with 11 bases fitting TRBD2. The germline V gene has CDR1 SGHVS and CDR2 FNYEAQ. V gave up 5 bases and J gave up 4 bases; unmatched junction bases: 15. CDR3 length: 18 amino acids. Full variable domain (outside the CDR3, taken from reference TRBV7-6 and TRBJ2-5): GAGVSQSPRYKVTKRGQDVALRCDPISGHVSLYWYRQALGQGPEFLTYFNYEAQQDKSGLPNDRFSAERPEGSISTLTIQRTEQRDSAMYRCASSPSRGGLAELETQYFGPGTRLLVL.

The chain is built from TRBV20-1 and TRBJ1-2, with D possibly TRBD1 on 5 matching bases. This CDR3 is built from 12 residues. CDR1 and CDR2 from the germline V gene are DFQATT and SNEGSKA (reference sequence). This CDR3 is CSAKAQGVGYTF. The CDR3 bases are TGCAGCGCCAAGGCCCAGGGTGTCGGCTACACCTTC.

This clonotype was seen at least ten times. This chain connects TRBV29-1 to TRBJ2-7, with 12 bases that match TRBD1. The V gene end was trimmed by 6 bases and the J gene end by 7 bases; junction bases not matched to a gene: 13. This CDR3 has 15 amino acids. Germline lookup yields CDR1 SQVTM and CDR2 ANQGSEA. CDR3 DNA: TGCAGCGTAAAGTCTCCGGGACAGGGGGCCGGGGAGCAGTACTTC. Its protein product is CSVKSPGQGAGEQYF.

The CDR3 DNA reads TGTGCCAGCAGTTGGACTAGCGGACACCCCTACGAGCAGTACTTC. Its protein product is CASSWTSGHPYEQYF. The rearrangement links TRBV5-4 to TRBJ2-7; 10 positions match TRBD2. The germline gives CDR1 SGHNT, CDR2 YYREEE (reference sequence). This CDR3 spans 15 amino acids. The V gene end was trimmed by 5 bases and the J gene end by 2 bases; junction bases not matched to a gene: 7.

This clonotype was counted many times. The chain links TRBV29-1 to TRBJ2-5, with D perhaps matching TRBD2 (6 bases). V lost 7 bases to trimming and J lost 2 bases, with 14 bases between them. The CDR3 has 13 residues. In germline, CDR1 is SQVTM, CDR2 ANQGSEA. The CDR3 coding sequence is TGCAGCGCCCCCAGGGAGGAACAAGAGACCCAGTACTTC. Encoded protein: CSAPREEQETQYF. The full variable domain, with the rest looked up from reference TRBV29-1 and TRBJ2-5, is SAVISQKPSRDICQRGTSLTIQCQVDSQVTMMFWYRQQPGQSLTLIATANQGSEATYESGFVIDKFPISRPNLTFSTLTVSNMSPEDSSIYLCSAPREEQETQYFGPGTRLLVL.

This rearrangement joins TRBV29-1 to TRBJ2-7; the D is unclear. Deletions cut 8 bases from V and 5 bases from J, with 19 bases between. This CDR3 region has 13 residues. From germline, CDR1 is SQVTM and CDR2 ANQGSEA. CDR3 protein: CSFQGLVGDEQYF. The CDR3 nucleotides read TGCAGCTTTCAAGGGCTAGTAGGCGACGAGCAGTACTTC.